This T cell receptor beta chain is drawn from a study (dated by TCRdb to 2016 to 2017). As for the study more broadly: Human CD8+ TCR repertoires recognizing immunodominant viral antigens were characterized by means of sequence and structural analyses.

Points the paper makes about the study in general: According to the report, the CD8+ TCR repertoires were highly diverse, and those specific to different immunodominant viral antigens were distinct from each other.

Instrument used: Illumina HiSeq 2500. TCRdb applied fastp at Q25 and MiXCR to the public reads, then kept only in-frame beta chains. Identical CDR3 proteins give one entry, which carries the most common genes and DNA. In this sample the table shows more than 1,200 distinct CDR3 sequences, approximately 20% of which occur a single time. The ten top clones hold 15% to 20% of the sample. Including the terminal cysteine and phenylalanine, the CDR3 comprises 13 residues. CDR3 DNA is the only sequence kept; it has 39 bases, read in frame from the first base. The V end loses 5 bases and the J end loses 2 bases, and a stretch of 9 bases separates them. The CDR1 and CDR2 encoded by the germline V gene are MNHEY and SVGAGI. Relative to its sample, this clonotype is large (0.1 to 1%). Its target antigen remains unknown. Per-base qualities were not stored, and no clone one base away is much larger.

The sample was CD8+ T cells (not recorded whether cultured). The chain was built from TRBV6-5 and TRBJ1-2, with the D gene not confidently named. The receptor comes from a female donor. The nucleotide sequence reads as follows: TGTGCCAGCAGTCCCAGAGGGAACTATGGCTACACCTTC. Protein translation: CASSPRGNYGYTF.